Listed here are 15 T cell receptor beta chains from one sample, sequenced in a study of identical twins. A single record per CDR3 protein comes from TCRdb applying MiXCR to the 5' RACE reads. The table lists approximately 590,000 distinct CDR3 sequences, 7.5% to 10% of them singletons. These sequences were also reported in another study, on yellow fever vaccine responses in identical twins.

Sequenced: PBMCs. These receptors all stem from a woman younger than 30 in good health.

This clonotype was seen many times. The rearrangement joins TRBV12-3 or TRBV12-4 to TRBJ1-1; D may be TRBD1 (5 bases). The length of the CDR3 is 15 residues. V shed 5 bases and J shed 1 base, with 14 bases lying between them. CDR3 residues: CASSAQTDSNTEAFF. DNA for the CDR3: TGTGCCAGCAGTGCTCAGACAGATTCGAACACTGAAGCTTTCTTT.

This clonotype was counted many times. CDR3 nucleotide sequence: TGCGCCAGCAGTCTGGAGGGGGCGCACACCGGGGAGCTGTTTTTT. It specifies CASSLEGAHTGELFF. The chain couples TRBV5-1 to TRBJ2-2, with D maybe TRBD1 (7 bases). This CDR3 is 15 amino acids long. Germline-derived CDR1 and CDR2 are SGHRS and YFSETQ. V was clipped by 5 bases and J by 3 bases, with 14 bases between them.

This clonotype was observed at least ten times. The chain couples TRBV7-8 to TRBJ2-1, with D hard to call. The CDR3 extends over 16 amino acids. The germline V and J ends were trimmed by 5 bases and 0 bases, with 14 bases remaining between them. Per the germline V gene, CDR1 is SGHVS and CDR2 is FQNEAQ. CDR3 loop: CASSVLQISSYNEQFF. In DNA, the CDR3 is TGTGCCAGCAGCGTACTACAGATAAGCTCCTACAATGAGCAGTTCTTC.

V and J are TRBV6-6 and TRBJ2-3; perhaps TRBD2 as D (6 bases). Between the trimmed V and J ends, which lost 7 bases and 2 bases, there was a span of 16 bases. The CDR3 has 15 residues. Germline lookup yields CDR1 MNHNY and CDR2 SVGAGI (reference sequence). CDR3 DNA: TGTGCCAGCACCAACGGGATAGCGGACACAGATACGCAGTATTTT. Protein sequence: CASTNGIADTDTQYF.

The CDR3: CSARFSLAGDFDTQYF. For the CDR3, the DNA is TGCAGTGCTAGATTTTCGCTAGCGGGGGACTTTGATACGCAGTATTTT. This chain joins TRBV20-1 and TRBJ2-3, with 10 bases lining up with TRBD2. The CDR3 consists of 16 residues. Trimming removed 2 bases from V and 6 bases from J; junction bases left unmatched: 11. Germline V gene lookup returns CDR1 DFQATT and CDR2 SNEGSKA (reference sequence).

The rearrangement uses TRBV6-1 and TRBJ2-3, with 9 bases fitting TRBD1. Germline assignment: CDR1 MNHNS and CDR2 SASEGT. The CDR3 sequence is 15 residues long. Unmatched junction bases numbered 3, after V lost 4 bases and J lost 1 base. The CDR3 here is CASSVRTGGTDTQYF. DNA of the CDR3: TGTGCCAGCAGTGTGCGGACAGGGGGCACAGATACGCAGTATTTT.

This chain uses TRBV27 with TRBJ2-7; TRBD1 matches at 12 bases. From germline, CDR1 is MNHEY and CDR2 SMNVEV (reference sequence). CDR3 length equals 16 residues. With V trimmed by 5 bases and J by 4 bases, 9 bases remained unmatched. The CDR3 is CASSVLGQGARYEQYF. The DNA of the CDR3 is TGTGCCAGCAGTGTCCTGGGACAGGGGGCTCGGTACGAGCAGTACTTC.

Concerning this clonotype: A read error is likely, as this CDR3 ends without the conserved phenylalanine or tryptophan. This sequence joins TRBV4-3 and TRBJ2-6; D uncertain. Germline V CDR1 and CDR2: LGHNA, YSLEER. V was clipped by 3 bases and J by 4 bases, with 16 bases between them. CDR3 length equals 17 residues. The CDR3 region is CASSQTGSSRGANVLTS. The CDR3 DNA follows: TGCGCCAGCAGCCAGACCGGGTCCTCGCGCGGGGCCAACGTCCTGACTTCC.

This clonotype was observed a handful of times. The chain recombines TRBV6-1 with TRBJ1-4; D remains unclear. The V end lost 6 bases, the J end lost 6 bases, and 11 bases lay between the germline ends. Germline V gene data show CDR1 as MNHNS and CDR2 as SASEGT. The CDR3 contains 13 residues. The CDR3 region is CASSQTPYEKLFF. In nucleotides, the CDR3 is TGTGCCAGCAGCCAAACGCCGTATGAAAAACTGTTTTTT.

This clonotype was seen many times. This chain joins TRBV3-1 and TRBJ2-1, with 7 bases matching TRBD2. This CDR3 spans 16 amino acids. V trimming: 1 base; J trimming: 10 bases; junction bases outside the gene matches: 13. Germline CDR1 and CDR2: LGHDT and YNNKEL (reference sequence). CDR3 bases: TGTGCCAGCAGCCAAGTGGCGGGGGTCACCCACGGGGAGCAGTTCTTC. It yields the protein CASSQVAGVTHGEQFF.

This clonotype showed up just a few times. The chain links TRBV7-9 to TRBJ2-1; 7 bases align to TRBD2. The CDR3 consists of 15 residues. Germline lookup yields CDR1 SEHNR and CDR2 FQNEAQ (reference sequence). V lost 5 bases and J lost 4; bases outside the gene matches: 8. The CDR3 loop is CASSRYGGGYNEQFF. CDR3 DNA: TGTGCCAGCAGCCGATACGGCGGGGGATACAATGAGCAGTTCTTC. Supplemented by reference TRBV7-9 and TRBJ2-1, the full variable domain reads DTGVSQNPRHKITKRGQNVTFRCDPISEHNRLYWYRQTLGQGPEFLTYFQNEAQLEKSRLLSDRFSAERPKGSFSTLEIQRTEQGDSAMYLCASSRYGGGYNEQFFGPGTRLTVL.

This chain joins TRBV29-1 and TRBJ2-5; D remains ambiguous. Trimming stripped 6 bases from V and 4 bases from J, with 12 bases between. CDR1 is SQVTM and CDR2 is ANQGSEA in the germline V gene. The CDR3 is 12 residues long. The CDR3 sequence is CSVQRSRETQYF. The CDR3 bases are TGCAGCGTCCAAAGGTCGAGAGAGACCCAGTACTTC.

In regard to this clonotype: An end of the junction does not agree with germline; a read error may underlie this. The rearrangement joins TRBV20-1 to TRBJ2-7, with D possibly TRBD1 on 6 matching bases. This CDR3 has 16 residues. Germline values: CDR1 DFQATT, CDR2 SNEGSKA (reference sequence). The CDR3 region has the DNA TGCTGTGCTAGAGATTTTCCTATCAGGGGTGATGAGGAGCAGTACTTC. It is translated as CCARDFPIRGDEEQYF.

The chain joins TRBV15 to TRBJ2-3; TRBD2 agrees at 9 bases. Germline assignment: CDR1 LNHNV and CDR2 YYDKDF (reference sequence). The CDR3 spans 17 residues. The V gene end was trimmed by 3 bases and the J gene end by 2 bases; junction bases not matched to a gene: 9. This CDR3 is CATSSPSAGGLTDTQYF. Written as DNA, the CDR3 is TGTGCCACCAGCAGTCCGTCAGCGGGGGGACTCACAGATACGCAGTATTTT. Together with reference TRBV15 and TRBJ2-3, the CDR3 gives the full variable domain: DAMVIQNPRYQVTQFGKPVTLSCSQTLNHNVMYWYQQKSSQAPKLLFHYYDKDFNNEADTPDNFQSRRPNTSFCFLDIRSPGLGDTAMYLCATSSPSAGGLTDTQYFGPGTRLTVL.

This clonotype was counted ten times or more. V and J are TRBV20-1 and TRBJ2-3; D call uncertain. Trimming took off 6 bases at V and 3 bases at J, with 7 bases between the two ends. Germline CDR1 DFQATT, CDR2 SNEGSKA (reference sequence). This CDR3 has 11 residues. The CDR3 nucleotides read TGCAGTGCGGGCAAAACAGATACGCAGTATTTT. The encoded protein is CSAGKTDTQYF.